The 8 T cell receptor beta chains reported below all come from one sample, sequenced in a study of blood T cell repertoires in COVID-19. The assay was immunoSEQ multiplex PCR, and TCRdb's table has in-frame clones only and misses some. The sample holds roughly 230,000 clones, about 86% seen once. The specimen was peripheral blood. The receptors stem from a man in his fifties or sixties with active or convalescent COVID-19.

CDR3 in amino acids: CASSLDGAENTEAFF. The CDR3 DNA is TGTGCCAGCAGCTTAGATGGAGCAGAGAACACTGAAGCTTTCTTT. The V gene is TRBV11-3, the J gene TRBJ1-1; D call uncertain. V gave up 0 bases and J gave up 1 base, with 9 bases separating them. This CDR3 has 15 residues. The V gene's germline CDR1 is SGHNT and CDR2 YENEEA.

The V call is TRBV2, the J call TRBJ2-3; possible D gene TRBD1, 6 bases. V was cut by 7 bases and J by 1 base, with 15 bases left in between. The CDR3 is made up of 15 amino acids. CDR1 SNHLY and CDR2 FYNNEI come from the germline V gene. Here the CDR3 DNA reads TGTGCCAGCAACCAAGACAGGTTCGGCACAGATACGCAGTATTTT. It codes for CASNQDRFGTDTQYF.

A single count supports this clone. V and J are TRBV24-1 and TRBJ2-2; TRBD1 might be the D (6 bases). Trimming pared 1 base from V and 1 base from J, leaving 18 bases between. Germline loops: CDR1 KGHDR, CDR2 SFDVKD. There are 19 residues in the CDR3. The CDR3 here is CATSDFAGGYRENTGELFF. The CDR3 bases are TGTGCCACCAGTGATTTTGCGGGCGGGTACAGGGAGAACACCGGGGAGCTGTTTTTT.

The V call is TRBV5-1, the J call TRBJ2-1, with 7 bases lining up with TRBD1. The CDR3 totals 13 residues. Germline V gene data show CDR1 as SGHRS and CDR2 as YFSETQ. Trimming took 1 base from V and 8 from J; bases not matched to a gene: 3. The CDR3: CASSLIGGHEQFF. The CDR3 bases are TGCGCCAGCAGCTTGATAGGGGGCCATGAGCAGTTCTTC. Using reference TRBV5-1 and TRBJ2-1 for the parts outside the CDR3, the full variable domain is KAGVTQTPRYLIKTRGQQVTLSCSPISGHRSVSWYQQTPGQGLQFLFEYFSETQRNKGNFPGRFSGRQFSNSRSEMNVSTLELGDSALYLCASSLIGGHEQFFGPGTRLTVL.

The V and J genes are TRBV18 and TRBJ2-3; tentative D call: TRBD2 (5 bases). This CDR3 region has 16 residues. The V gene lost 0 bases and the J gene lost 7 bases, with 17 bases spanning the gap. Germline values: CDR1 KGHSH, CDR2 LQKENI. CDR3 DNA: TGTGCCAGCTCACCACCAACGGGAACCCCCGGGAATACGCAGTATTTT. It specifies CASSPPTGTPGNTQYF. Full variable domain (remainder filled in from reference TRBV18 and TRBJ2-3): NAGVMQNPRHLVRRRGQEARLRCSPMKGHSHVYWYRQLPEEGLKFMVYLQKENIIDESGMPKERFSAEFPKEGPSILRIQQVVRGDSAAYFCASSPPTGTPGNTQYFGPGTRLTVL.

The V and J genes are TRBV2 and TRBJ1-5, with 7 positions matching TRBD1. Germline assignment: CDR1 SNHLY and CDR2 FYNNEI. The CDR3 contains 15 residues. Trimming cost V 0 bases and J 5 bases; bases outside gene matches: 4. The CDR3 coding sequence is TGTGCCAGCAGTGAAGCTGAGACAGGGCATCAGCCCCAGCATTTT. Residues: CASSEAETGHQPQHF.

This chain connects TRBV4-3 to TRBJ2-7; 7 nucleotides agree with TRBD1. This CDR3 comprises 17 residues. Trimming took 1 base from V and 2 from J; bases not matched to a gene: 11. Looked up from germline, CDR1 is LGHNA and CDR2 is YSLEER. DNA of the CDR3: TGCGCCAGCAGCCAAGGAATTTCCGGGACAGTTACCTACGAGCAGTACTTC. Translated, it gives CASSQGISGTVTYEQYF.

The rearrangement uses TRBV4-1 and TRBJ2-7; D not certain. Germline CDR1 is MGHRA and CDR2 is YSYEKL. Between the trimmed V and J ends, which lost 0 bases and 8 bases, there was a span of 14 bases. The CDR3 spans 14 residues. For the CDR3, the DNA is TGCGCCAGCAGCCAAGATGTTATTATTTCCCAGCAGTACTTC. Its protein is CASSQDVIISQQYF.